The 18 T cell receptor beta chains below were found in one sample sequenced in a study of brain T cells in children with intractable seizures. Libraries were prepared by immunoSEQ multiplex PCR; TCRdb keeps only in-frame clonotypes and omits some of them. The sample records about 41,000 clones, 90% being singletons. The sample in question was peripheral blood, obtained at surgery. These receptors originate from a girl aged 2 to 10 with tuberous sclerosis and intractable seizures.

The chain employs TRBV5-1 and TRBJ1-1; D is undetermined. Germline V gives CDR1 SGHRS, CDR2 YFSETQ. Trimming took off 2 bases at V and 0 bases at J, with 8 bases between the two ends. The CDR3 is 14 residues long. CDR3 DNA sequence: TGCGCCAGCAGCTTACACCTCATGAACACTGAAGCTTTCTTT. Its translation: CASSLHLMNTEAFF.

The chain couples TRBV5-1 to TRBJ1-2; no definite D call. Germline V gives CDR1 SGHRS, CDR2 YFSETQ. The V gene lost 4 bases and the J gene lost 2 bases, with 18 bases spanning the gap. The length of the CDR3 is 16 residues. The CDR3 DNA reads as TGCGCCAGCAGCCCCAAAACATGGGCGTTGAACTATGGCTACACCTTC. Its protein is CASSPKTWALNYGYTF.

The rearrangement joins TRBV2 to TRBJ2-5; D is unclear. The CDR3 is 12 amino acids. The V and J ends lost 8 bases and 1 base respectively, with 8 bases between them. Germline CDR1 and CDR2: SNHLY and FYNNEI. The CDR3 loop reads CASGYSQETQYF. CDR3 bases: TGTGCCAGCGGGTACAGCCAAGAGACCCAGTACTTC.

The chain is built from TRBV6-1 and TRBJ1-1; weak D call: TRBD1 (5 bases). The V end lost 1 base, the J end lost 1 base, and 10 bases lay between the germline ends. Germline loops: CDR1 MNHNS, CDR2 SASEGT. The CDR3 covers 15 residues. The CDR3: CASSEGPGGNTEAFF. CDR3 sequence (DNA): TGTGCCAGCAGTGAAGGCCCCGGGGGGAACACTGAAGCTTTCTTT.

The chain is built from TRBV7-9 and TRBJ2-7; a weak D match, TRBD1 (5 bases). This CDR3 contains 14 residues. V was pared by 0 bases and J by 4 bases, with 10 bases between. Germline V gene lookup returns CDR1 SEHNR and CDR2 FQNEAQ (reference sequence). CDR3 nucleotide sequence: TGTGCCAGCAGCTTAGCAGGGGTCAGGTACGAGCAGTACGTC. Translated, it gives CASSLAGVRYEQYV.

CDR3 protein: CASSPRDPDQETQYF. DNA for the CDR3: TGTGCCAGCAGCCCCCGGGACCCAGACCAAGAGACCCAGTACTTC. J is TRBJ2-5 and V is TRBV3-1 (or the pseudogene TRBV3-2); D possibly uses TRBD1 or TRBD2 (5 bases each). V lost 4 bases, J lost 0 bases, and 12 bases lay in between. This CDR3 is 15 amino acids long. Germline CDR1 LGHDT, CDR2 YNNKEL (reference sequence).

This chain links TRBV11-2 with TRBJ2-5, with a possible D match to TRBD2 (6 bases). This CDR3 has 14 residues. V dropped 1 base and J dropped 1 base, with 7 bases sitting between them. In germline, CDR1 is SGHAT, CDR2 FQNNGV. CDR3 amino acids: CASSLGTTQETQYF. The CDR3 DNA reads TGTGCCAGCAGCTTAGGGACTACCCAAGAGACCCAGTACTTC.

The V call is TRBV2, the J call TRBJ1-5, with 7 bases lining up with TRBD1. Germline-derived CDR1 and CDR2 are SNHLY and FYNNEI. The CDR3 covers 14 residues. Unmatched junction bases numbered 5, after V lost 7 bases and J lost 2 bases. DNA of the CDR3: TGTGCCAGCAAATACAGGGGAGGCAATCAGCCCCAGCATTTT. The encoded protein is CASKYRGGNQPQHF.

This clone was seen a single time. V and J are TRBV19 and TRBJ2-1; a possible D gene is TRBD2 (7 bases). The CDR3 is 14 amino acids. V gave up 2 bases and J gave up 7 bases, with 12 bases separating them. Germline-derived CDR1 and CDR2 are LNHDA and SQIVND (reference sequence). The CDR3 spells CASSIWGGDNEQFF. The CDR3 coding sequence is TGTGCCAGTAGTATATGGGGGGGCGATAATGAGCAGTTCTTC.

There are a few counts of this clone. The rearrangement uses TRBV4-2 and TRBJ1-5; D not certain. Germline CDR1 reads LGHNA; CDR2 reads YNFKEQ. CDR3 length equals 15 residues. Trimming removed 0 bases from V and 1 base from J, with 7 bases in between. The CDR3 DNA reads TGTGCCAGCAGCCAAGATAAGGGAAGCAATCAGCCCCAGCATTTT. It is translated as CASSQDKGSNQPQHF.

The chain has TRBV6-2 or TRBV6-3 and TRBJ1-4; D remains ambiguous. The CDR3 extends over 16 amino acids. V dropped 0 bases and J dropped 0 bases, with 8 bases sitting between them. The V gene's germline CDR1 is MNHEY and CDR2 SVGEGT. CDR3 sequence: CASSYSNGATNEKLFF. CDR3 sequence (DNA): TGTGCCAGCAGTTACTCGAACGGTGCAACTAATGAAAAACTGTTTTTT.

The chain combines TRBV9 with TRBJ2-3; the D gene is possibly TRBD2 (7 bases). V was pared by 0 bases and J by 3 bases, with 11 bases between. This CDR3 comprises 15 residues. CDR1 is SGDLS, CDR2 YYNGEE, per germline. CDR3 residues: CASSVGRGGTDTQYF. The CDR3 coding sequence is TGTGCCAGCAGCGTAGGCAGGGGAGGGACAGATACGCAGTATTTT.

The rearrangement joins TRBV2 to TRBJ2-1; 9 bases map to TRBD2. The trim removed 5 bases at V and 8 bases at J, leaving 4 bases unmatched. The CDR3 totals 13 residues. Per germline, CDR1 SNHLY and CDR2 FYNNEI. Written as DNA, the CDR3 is TGTGCCAGCAGTCTAGCGGGGTATTATGAGCAGTTCTTC. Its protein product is CASSLAGYYEQFF.

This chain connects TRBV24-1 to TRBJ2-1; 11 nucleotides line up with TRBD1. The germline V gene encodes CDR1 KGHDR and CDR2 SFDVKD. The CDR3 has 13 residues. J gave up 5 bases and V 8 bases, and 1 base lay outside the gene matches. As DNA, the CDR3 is TGTGCCACCAAGGGACAGGGGGACAATGAGCAGTTCTTC. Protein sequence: CATKGQGDNEQFF.

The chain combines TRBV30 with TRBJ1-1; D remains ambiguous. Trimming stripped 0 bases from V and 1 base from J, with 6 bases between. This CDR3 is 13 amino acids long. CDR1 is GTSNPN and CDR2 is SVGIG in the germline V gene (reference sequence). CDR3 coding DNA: TGTGCCTGGAGTGTACAGCCGAACACTGAAGCTTTCTTT. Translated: CAWSVQPNTEAFF.

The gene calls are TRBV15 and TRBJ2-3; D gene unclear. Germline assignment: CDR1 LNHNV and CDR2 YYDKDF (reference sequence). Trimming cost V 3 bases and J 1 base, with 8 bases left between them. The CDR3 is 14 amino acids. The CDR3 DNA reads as TGTGCCACCAGCAGCATTACCCGCACAGATACGCAGTATTTT. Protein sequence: CATSSITRTDTQYF.

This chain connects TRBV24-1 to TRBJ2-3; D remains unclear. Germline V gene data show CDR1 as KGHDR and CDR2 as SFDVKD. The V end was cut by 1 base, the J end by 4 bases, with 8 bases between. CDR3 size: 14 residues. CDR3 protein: CATSDFPGPDTQYF. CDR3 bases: TGTGCCACCAGTGATTTCCCGGGCCCAGATACGCAGTATTTT.

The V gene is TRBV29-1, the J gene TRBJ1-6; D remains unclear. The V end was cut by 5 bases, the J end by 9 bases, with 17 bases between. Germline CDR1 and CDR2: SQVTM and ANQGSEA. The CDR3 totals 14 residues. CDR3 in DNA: TGCAGCGTTCGGGTGGACGGGAAATCTTCACCCCTCCACTTT. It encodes CSVRVDGKSSPLHF.